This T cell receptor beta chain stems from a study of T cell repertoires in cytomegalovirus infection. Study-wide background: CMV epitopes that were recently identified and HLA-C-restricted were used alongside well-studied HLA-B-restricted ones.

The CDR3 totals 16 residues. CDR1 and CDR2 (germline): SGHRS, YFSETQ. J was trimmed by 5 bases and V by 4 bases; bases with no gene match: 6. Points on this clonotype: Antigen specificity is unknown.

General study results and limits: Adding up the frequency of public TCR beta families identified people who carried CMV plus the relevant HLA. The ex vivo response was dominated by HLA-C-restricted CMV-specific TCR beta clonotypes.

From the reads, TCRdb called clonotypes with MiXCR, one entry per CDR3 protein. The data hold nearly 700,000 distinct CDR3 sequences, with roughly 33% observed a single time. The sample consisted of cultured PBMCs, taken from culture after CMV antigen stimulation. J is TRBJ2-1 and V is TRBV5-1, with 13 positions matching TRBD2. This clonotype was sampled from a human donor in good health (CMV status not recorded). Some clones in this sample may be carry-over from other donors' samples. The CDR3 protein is CASSSGTSGNNNEQFF. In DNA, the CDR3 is TGCGCCAGCAGCAGCGGGACTAGCGGGAACAACAATGAGCAGTTCTTC.